The clone carrying this TCR beta chain was counted a few times. This sample is part of a study of early stage breast cancer tumors. Measured with immunoSEQ multiplex PCR; TCRdb has only the in-frame clones, and not every one. The sample comprises 5,000 to 6,500 clones, roughly four fifths of which are singletons, and over 8.5% rests with the top ten. The CDR3 extends over 12 amino acids. The germline gives CDR1 MNHEY, CDR2 SMNVEV (reference sequence). V lost 6 bases to trimming and J lost 4 bases, with 10 bases between them. V is TRBV27 and J is TRBJ2-7; D gene uncertain. This clonotype was obtained from a person aged 40-50 years with breast cancer. Sequencing input: normal breast tissue next to the tumor. The CDR3 DNA reads as TGTGCCAGCAGCCGACTCGGATACGAGCAGTACTTC. It is translated as CASSRLGYEQYF.